This entry concerns a single TCR beta chain. The antigen it recognizes is unknown. No qualities accompany the bases; no much larger clone lies one base away. The data were taken from a study of cytomegalovirus exposure and HLA in healthy donors listed by TCRdb under 2017. Background on the whole study: A later analysis indicated that the roughly 130 validation repertoires were generated on the platform also employed for the approximately 690 repertoires of the first cohort. The study aimed to test whether signatures of past pathogen exposure could be identified by cataloging public T cell receptors. Along with the approximately 600-subject first cohort, a separate validation cohort of over a hundred different subjects was used. High-throughput TCR immunosequencing, statistical association of individual TCRs with disease status, and machine learning were combined to predict cytomegalovirus infection status.

The library was built by means of the immunoSEQ multiplex PCR assay. As for how the authors treated the data: A statistical classification framework was developed to diagnose cytomegalovirus status using the catalog of TCR beta chain sequences. The clones in this table, taken by TCRdb from immuneACCESS, are in-frame only. Not every clone is retained; where verified, under half of the shortfall comes from an unresolved V gene, and the cause of the rest is unknown. V and J calls and clone size are as listed in that table; D and trimming were resolved from the DNA. This sample gives approximately 99,000 clones in total; more than 90% of them show up just once. 0.67% of the sample rests with the top ten. The paper as a whole reports these results and caveats: According to the authors, the approach could potentially be generalized to other disease states and immunological phenotypes. In vitro tests confirmed that three of the cytomegalovirus-associated TCR beta chains recognize cytomegalovirus antigens. Most TCR sequences were seen in very few donors, while some public TCRs were found in many individuals. The classifier was reported to diagnose cytomegalovirus status with high specificity and sensitivity in both the original cohort and the validation cohort. In a later analysis, TCRs clustered in the first cohort were found to also tend to co-occur in the roughly 130 validation repertoires, with 85% to 95% of cluster scores above 0. All 120 or so repertoires were used to score co-occurrence in the validation cohort in a later analysis, because that analysis had no HLA typing for the cohort. The study gave a list of roughly 150 TCR beta chains associated with cytomegalovirus.

Unmatched junction bases come to 7, with V trimmed by 9 bases and J by 4 bases. The CDR3 goes from the cysteine to the phenylalanine over 15 residues. The kept DNA is CDR3 alone, 45 bases in frame from the first base. The germline V gene (reference sequence) sets CDR1 to LNHDA and CDR2 to SQIVND. The donors belonged to the validation cohort of around 110 subjects, which was separate from the 666-subject first cohort. The specimen was PBMCs. The source is a young woman in good health and CMV-seronegative. This chain joins TRBV19 to TRBJ2-6; 9 bases in the junction line up with TRBD1. The CDR3 sequence is CARGTGRAGANVLTF. The DNA is as follows: TGTGCCAGAGGGACAGGGCGTGCGGGGGCCAACGTCCTGACTTTC.